This TCR beta chain was identified during a study of T cells in Graves' hyperthyroidism and ophthalmopathy. The study, taken as a whole, reports: Stable hyperthyroidism and ophthalmopathy were separated using 13 V-J signatures. Most thyroid clonotypes with frequency above 0.001 were detected in blood.

The CDR3 is 16 amino acids. Germline V CDR1 and CDR2: KGHSH, LQKENI. The J segment lost 3 bases and the V segment lost 3 bases, leaving 10 bases of the junction unmatched. Absence of ophthalmopathy progression within 18 months defined stable Graves' hyperthyroidism. The patients, who ranged from 18 to 65 in age, presented with newly diagnosed hyperthyroidism lasting under 2 months. About this clonotype itself: Its antigen is unidentified.

Amplification yielded TCR beta CDR3 regions, with RNA transcripts as the source. An initial round of RT-PCR targeting the TCR CDR3 relied on the HTBI primer set. Via MiXCR, TCRdb re-called the multiplex PCR reads, giving one row per CDR3 protein. The table has approximately 640,000 distinct CDR3 sequences, around a sixth seen once. This chain connects TRBV18 to TRBJ2-7; 8 bases align to TRBD1. The sequencing sample was made of blood. The sequence was collected from a man aged 45-65 years with Graves' hyperthyroidism. Here the CDR3 reads CASSPSGGVGVYEQYF. The CDR3 DNA is TGTGCCAGCTCACCTTCAGGGGGCGTGGGTGTCTACGAGCAGTACTTC.